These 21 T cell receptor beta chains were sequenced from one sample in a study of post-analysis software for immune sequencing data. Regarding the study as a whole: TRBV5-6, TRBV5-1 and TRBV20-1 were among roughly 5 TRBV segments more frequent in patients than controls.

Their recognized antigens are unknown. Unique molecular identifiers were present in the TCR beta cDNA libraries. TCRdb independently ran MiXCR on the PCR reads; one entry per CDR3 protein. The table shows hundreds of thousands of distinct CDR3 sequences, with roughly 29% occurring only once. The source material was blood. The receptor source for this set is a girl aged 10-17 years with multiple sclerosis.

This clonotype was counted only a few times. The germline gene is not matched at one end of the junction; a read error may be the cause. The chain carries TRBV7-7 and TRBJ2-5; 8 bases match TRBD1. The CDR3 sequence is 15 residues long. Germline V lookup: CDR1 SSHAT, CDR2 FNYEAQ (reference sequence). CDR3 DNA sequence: TGTGCTAGCAGCTTATCGGGACAGGCGCCGGAGACCCAGTACTTC. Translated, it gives CASSLSGQAPETQYF.

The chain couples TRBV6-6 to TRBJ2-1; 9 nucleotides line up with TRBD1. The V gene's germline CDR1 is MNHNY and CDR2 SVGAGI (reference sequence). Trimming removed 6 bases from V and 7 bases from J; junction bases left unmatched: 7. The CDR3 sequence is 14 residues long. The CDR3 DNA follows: TGTGCCAGCAGAGCCGGGACAGGGATGAATGAGCAGTTCTTC. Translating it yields CASRAGTGMNEQFF.

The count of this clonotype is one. In nucleotides, the CDR3 is TGTGCCAGCAGTTTTTCAGGTGCGGACATTCAGTACTTC. Encoded protein: CASSFSGADIQYF. The V and J genes are TRBV28 and TRBJ2-4; no firm D call. Deletions cut 3 bases from V and 8 bases from J, with 11 bases between. The CDR3 spans 13 residues. CDR1 is MDHEN, CDR2 SYDVKM, per germline.

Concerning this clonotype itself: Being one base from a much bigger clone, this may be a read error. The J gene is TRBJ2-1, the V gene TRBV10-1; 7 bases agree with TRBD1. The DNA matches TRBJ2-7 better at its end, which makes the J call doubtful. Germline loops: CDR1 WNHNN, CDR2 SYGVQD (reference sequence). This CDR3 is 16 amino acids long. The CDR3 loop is CASSDFGTVSYNEQYF. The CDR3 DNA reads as TGCGCCAGCAGTGACTTCGGGACAGTCTCCTACAATGAGCAGTACTTC.

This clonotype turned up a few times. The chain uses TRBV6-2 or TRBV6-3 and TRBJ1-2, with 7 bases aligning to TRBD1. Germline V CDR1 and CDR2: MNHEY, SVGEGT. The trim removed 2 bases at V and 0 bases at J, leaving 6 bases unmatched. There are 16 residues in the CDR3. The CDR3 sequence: CASSYPRQGANYGYTF. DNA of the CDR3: TGTGCCAGCAGTTACCCGCGACAGGGAGCTAACTATGGCTACACCTTC.

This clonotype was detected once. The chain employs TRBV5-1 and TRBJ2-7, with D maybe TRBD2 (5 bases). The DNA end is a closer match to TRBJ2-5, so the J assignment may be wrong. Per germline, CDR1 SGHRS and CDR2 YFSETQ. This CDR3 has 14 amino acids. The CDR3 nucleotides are TGCGCCAGCAGCACGGACTCCACACGGGAGACCCAGTACTTC. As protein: CASSTDSTRETQYF.

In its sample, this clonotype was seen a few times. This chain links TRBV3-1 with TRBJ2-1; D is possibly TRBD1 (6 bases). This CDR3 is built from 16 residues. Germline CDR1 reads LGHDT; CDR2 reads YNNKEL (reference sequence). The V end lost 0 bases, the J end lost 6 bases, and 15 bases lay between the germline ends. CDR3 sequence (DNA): TGTGCCAGCAGCCAAGATTGGGGGCGAGGGAGCAATGAGCAGTTCTTC. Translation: CASSQDWGRGSNEQFF.

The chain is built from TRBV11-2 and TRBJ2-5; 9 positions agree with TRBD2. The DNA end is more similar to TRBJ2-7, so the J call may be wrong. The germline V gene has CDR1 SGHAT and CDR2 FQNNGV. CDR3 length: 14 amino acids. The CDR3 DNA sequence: TGTGCCAGCAGCCCTGGTAGCGGGGGATACGAGCAGTACTTC. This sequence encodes CASSPGSGGYEQYF.

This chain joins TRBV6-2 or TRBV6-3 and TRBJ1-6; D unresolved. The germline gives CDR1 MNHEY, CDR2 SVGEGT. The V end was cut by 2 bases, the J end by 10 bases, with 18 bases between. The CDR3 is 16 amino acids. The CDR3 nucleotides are TGTGCCAGCAGTTACGTGGACCCGGCTGGGGAGTCACCCCTCCACTTT. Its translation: CASSYVDPAGESPLHF.

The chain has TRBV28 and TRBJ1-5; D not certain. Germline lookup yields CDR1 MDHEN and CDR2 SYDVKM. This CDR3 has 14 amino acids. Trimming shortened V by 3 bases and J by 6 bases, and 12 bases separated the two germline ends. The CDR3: CASSLMGGGQPQHF. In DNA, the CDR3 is TGTGCCAGCAGTTTGATGGGAGGAGGTCAGCCCCAGCATTTT.

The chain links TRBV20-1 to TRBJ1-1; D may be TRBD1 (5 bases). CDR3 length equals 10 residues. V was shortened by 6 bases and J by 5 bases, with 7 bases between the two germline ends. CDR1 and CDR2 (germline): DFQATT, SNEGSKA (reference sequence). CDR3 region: CSAWTTEAFF. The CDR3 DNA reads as TGCAGTGCGTGGACAACTGAAGCTTTCTTT.

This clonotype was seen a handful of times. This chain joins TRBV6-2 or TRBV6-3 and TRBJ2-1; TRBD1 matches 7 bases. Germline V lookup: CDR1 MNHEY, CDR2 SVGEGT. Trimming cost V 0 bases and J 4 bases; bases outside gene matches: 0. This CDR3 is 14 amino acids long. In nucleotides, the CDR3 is TGTGCCAGCAGTTACTCGACAGGGTACAATGAGCAGTTCTTC. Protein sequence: CASSYSTGYNEQFF.

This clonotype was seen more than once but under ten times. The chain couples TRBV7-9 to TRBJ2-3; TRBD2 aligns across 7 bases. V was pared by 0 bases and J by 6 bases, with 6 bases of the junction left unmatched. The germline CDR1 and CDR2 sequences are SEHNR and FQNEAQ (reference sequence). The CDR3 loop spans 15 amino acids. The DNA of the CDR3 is TGTGCCAGCAGCTTAGCGCGCGGGAGAAGGGATACGCAGTATTTT. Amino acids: CASSLARGRRDTQYF.

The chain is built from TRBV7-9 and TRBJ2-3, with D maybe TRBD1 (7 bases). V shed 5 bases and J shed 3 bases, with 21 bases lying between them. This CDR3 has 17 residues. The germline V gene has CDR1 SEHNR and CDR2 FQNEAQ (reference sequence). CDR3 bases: TGTGCCAGCAGCCCAGGAGGGTGGGGACAGATGACAGATACGCAGTATTTT. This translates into CASSPGGWGQMTDTQYF.

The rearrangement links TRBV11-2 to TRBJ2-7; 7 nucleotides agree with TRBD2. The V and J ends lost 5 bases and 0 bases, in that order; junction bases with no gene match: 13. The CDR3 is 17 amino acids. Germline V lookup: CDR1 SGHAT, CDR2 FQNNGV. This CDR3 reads CASSRTASGGASYEQYF. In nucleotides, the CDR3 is TGTGCCAGCAGCCGTACGGCTAGCGGAGGGGCCTCCTACGAGCAGTACTTC. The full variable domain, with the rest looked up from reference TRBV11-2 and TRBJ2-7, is EAGVAQSPRYKIIEKRQSVAFWCNPISGHATLYWYQQILGQGPKLLIQFQNNGVVDDSQLPKDRFSAERLKGVDSTLKIQPAKLEDSAVYLCASSRTASGGASYEQYFGPGTRLTVT.

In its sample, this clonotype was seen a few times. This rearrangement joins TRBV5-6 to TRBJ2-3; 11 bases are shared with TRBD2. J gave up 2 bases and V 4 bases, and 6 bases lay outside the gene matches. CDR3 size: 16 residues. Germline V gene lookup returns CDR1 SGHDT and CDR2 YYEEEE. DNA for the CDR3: TGTGCCAGCAGCCCCGGGACTAGCGGATTCACAGATACGCAGTATTTT. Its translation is CASSPGTSGFTDTQYF.

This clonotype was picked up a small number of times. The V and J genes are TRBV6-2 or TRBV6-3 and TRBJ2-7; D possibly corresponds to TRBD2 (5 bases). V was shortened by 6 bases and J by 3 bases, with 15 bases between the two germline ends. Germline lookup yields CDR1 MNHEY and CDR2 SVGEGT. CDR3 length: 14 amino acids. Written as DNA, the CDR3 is TGTGCCAGCAGAGCCGCCCGGGGTAACTACGAGCAGTACTTC. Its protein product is CASRAARGNYEQYF.

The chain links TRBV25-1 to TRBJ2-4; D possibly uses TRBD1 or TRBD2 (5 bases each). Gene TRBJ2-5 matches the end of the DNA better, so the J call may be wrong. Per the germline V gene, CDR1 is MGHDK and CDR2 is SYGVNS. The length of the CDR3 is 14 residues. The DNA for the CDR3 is TGTGCCAGCAGCCGGACACTAACGGGATGGACCCAGTACTTC. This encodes CASSRTLTGWTQYF.

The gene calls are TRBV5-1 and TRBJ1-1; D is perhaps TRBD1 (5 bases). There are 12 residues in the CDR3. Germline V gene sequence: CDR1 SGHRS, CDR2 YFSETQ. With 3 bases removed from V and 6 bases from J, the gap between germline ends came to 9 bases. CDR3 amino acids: CASSSTTAEAFF. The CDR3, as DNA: TGCGCCAGCAGCTCGACGACAGCTGAAGCTTTCTTT.

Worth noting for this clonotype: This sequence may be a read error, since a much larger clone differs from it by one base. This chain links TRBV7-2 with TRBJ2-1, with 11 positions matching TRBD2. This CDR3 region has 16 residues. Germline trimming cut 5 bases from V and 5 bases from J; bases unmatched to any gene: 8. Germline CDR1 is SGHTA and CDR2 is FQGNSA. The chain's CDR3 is CASSARLAGRHNEQFF. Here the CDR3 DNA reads TGTGCCAGCAGCGCGCGACTAGCGGGGAGGCACAATGAGCAGTTCTTC.

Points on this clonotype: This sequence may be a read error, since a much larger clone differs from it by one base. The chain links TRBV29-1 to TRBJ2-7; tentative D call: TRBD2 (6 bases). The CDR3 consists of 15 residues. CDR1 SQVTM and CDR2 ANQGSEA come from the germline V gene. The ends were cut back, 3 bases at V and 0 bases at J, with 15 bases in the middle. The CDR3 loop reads CSVEGGSGSSYEQYF. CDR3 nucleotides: TGCAGCGTTGAGGGGGGTTCCGGGAGCTCCTACGAGCAGTACTTC.